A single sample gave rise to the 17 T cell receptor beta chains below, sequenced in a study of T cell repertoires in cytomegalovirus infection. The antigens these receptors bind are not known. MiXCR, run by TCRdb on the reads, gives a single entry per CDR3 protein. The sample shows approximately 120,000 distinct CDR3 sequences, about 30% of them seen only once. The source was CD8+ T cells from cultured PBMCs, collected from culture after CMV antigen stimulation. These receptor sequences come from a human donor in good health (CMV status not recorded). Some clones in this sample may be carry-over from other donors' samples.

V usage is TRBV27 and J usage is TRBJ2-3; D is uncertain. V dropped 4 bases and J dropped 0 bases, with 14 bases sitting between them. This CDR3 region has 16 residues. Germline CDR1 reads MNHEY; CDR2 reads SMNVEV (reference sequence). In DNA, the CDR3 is TGTGCCAGCAGTTCGCTGAGCCATTCTAGCACAGATACGCAGTATTTT. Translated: CASSSLSHSSTDTQYF.

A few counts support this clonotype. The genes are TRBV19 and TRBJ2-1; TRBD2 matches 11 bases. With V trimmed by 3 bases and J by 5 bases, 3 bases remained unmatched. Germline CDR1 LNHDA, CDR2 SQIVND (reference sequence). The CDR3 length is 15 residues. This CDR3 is CASSIALAGDNEQFF. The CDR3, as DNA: TGTGCCAGTAGTATCGCACTAGCGGGGGACAATGAGCAGTTCTTC.

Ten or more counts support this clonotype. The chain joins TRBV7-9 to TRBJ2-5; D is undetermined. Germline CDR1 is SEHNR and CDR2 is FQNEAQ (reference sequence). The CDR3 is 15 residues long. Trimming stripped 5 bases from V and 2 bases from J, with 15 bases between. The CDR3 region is CASSPRSGQQETQYF. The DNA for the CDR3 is TGTGCCAGCAGCCCCCGATCCGGGCAGCAAGAGACCCAGTACTTC.

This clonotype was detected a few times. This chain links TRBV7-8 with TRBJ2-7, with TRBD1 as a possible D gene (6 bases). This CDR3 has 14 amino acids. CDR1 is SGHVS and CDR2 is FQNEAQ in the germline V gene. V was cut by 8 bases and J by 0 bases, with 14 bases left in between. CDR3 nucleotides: TGTGCCAGCTTAACAGGGACAAGCTCCTACGAGCAGTACTTC. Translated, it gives CASLTGTSSYEQYF.

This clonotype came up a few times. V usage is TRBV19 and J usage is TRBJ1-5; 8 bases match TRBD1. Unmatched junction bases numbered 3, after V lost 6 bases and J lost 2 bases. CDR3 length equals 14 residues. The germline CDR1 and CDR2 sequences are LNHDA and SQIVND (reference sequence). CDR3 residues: CASRLDRGNQPQHF. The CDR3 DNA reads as TGTGCCAGTAGACTGGACAGGGGCAATCAGCCCCAGCATTTT.

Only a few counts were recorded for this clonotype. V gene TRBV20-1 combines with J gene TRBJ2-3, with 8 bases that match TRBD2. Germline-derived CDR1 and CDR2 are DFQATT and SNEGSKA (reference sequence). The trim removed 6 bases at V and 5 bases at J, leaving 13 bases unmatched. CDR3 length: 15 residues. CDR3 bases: TGCAGTGCCAAGGATGGGACTAGAAATGGAGATACGCAGTATTTT. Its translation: CSAKDGTRNGDTQYF.

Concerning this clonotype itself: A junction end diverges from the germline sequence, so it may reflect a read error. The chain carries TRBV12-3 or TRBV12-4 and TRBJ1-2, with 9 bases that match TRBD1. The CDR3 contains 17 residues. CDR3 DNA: TGTGCCAGCAGTACAGGGACAGGGTTCCTCTCAAACTATGGCTGCACCTTC. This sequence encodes CASSTGTGFLSNYGCTF.

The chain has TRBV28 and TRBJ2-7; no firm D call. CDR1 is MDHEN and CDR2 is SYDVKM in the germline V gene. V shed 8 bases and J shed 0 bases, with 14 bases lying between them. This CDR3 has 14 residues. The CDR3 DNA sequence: TGTGCCAGCGTGGACCCTCCCAGCTCCTACGAGCAGTACTTC. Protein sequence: CASVDPPSSYEQYF.

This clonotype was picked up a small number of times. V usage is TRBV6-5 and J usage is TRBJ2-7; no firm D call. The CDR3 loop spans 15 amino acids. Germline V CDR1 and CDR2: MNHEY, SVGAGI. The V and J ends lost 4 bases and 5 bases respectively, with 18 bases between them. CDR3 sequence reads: CASSSGEGLRNEQYF. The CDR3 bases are TGTGCCAGCAGTTCCGGTGAAGGGTTAAGAAACGAGCAGTACTTC.

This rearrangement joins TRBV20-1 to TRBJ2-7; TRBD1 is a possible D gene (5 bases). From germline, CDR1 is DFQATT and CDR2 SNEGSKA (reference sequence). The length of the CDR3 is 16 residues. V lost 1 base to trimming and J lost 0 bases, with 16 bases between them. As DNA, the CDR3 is TGCAGTGCTAGAGTATCGGTCAGGGCGAGCTCCTACGAGCAGTACTTC. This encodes CSARVSVRASSYEQYF.

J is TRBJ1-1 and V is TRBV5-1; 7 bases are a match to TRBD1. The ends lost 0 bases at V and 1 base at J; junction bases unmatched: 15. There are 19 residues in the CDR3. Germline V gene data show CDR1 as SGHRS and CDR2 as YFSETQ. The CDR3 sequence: CASSLALGQLSVRNTEAFF. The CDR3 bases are TGCGCCAGCAGCTTGGCCTTGGGACAGCTGTCAGTGAGGAACACTGAAGCTTTCTTT.

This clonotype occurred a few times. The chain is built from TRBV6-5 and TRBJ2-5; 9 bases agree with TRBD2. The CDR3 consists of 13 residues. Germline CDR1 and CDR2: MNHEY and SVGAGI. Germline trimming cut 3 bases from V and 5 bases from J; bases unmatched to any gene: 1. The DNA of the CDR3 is TGTGCCAGCAGTTATCTAGCGGGGGAGACCCAGTACTTC. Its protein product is CASSYLAGETQYF.

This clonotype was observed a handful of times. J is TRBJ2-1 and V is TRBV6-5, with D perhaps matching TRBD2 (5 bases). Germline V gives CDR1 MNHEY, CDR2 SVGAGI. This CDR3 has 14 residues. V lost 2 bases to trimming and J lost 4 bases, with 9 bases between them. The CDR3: CASSYVEGYNEQFF. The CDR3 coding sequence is TGTGCCAGCAGTTACGTTGAGGGTTACAATGAGCAGTTCTTC.

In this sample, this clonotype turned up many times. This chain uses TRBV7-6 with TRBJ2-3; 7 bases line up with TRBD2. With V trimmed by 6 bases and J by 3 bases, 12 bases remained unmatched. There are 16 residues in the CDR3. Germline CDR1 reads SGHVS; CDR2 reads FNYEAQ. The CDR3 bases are TGTGCCAGCAGACCATCCGTGGGGGGGGGGACAGATACGCAGTATTTT. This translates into CASRPSVGGGTDTQYF.

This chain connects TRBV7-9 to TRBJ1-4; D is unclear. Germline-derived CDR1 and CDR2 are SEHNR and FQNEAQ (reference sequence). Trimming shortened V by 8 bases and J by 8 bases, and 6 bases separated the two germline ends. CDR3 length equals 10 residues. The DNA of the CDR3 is TGTGCCAGCTTCGGAGAAAAACTGTTTTTT. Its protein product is CASFGEKLFF.

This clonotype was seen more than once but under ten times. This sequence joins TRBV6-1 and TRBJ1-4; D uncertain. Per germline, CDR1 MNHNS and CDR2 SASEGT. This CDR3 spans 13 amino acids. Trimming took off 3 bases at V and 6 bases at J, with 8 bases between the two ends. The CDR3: CASSETEYEKLFF. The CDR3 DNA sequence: TGTGCCAGCAGTGAGACCGAATATGAAAAACTGTTTTTT.

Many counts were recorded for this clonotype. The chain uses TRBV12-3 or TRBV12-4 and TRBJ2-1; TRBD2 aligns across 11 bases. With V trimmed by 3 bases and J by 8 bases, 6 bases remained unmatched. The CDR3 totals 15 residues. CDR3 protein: CASSFFSGGDHEQFF. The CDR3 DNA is TGTGCCAGCAGTTTCTTTAGCGGGGGGGACCATGAGCAGTTCTTC.